This T cell receptor (beta chain) came from a study of blood T cells in healthy people across ages. Study-wide findings and caveats: CMV infection status of these donors was not known. No conclusive comparison of naive versus antigen-experienced cells was possible with unsorted PBMCs.

Using a J-beta primer mix together with a sample-barcoded 5' primer, a second PCR was run for about 6 to 11 cycles. TCRdb reanalysed the 5' RACE reads using MiXCR and keeps one entry per CDR3 protein. This sample has over a million distinct CDR3 sequences; around 59% occur once, and the top ten carry approximately 7%. This clonotype was found once. Antigen specificity is unknown. Per sample, extraction of total RNA gave at least 6 micrograms in every case. The CDR3 is 14 amino acids. Germline V lookup: CDR1 KGHDR, CDR2 SFDVKD. The V and J ends lost 4 bases and 3 bases respectively, with 8 bases between them.

This TCR was recovered from a man aged 18 to 30 in good health. The sequencing sample was made of blood. This chain connects TRBV24-1 to TRBJ2-2, with D possibly being TRBD2 (6 bases). The CDR3 nucleotides are TGTGCCACCAGTGACCGGGACTACACCGGGGAGCTGTTTTTT. Protein: CATSDRDYTGELFF.